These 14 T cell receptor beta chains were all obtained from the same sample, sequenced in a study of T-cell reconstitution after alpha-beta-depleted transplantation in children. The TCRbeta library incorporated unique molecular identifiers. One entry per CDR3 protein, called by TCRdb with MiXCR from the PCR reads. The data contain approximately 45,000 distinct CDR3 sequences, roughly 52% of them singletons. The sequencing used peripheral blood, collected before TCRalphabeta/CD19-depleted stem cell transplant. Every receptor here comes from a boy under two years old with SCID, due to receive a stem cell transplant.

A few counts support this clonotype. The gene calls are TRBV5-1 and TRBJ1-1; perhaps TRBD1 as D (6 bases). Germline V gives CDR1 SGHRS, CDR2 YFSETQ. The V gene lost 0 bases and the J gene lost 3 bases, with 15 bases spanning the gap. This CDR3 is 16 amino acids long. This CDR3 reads CASSLEVYREDTEAFF. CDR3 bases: TGCGCCAGCAGCTTGGAAGTTTACAGGGAGGACACTGAAGCTTTCTTT.

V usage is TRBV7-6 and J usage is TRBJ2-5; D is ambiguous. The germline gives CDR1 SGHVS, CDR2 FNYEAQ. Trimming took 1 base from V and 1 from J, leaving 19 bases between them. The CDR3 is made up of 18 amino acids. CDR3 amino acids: CASSLDDRVETAQETQYF. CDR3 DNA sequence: TGTGCCAGCAGCTTAGATGACCGGGTGGAAACGGCCCAAGAGACCCAGTACTTC.

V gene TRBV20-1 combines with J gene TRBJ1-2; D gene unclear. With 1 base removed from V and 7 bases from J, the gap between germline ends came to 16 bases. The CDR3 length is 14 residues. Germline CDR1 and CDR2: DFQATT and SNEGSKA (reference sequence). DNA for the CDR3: TGCAGTGCTAGAGGACGGGGTAATCCGGTTGGCTACACCTTC. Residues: CSARGRGNPVGYTF.

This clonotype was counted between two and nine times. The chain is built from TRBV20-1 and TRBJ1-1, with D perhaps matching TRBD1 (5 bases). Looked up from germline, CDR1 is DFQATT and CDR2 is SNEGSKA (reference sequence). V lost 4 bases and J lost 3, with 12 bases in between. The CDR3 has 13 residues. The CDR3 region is CSATTGRHTEAFF. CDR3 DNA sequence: TGCAGTGCTACTACAGGACGCCACACTGAAGCTTTCTTT.

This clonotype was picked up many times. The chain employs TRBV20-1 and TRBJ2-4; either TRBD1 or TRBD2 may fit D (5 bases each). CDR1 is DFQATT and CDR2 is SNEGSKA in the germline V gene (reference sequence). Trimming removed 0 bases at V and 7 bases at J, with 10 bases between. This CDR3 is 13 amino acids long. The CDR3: CSAREDRDNIQYF. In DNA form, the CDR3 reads TGCAGTGCTAGAGAAGACCGGGACAACATTCAGTACTTC.

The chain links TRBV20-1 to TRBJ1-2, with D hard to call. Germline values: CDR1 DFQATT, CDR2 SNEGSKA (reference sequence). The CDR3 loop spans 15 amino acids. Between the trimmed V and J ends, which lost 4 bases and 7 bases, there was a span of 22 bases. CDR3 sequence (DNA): TGCAGTGCTATGGGCTATGCACGGCCGAGCGGTGGCTACACCTTC. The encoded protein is CSAMGYARPSGGYTF.

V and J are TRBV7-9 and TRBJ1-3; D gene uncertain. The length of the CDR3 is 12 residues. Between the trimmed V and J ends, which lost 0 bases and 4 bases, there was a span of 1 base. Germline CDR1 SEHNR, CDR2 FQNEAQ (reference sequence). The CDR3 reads CASSLAGNTIYF. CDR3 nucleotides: TGTGCCAGCAGCTTAGCGGGAAACACCATATATTTT.

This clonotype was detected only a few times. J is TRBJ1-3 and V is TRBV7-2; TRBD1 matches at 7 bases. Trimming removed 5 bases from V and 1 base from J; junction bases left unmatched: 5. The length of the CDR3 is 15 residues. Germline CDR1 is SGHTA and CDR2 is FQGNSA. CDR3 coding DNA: TGTGCCAGCAGCCCCCAGACAGGGTCTGGAAACACCATATATTTT. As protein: CASSPQTGSGNTIYF.

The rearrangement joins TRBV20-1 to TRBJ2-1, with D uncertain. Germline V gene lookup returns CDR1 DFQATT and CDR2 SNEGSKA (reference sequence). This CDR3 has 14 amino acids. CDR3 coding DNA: TGCAGGACGGCGCAAGGGTCGGCGAGGAATGAGCAGTTCTTC. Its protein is CRTAQGSARNEQFF.

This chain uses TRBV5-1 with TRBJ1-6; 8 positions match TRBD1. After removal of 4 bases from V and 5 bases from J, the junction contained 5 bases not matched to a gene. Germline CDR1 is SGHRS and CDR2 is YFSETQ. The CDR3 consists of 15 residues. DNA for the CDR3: TGCGCCAGCAGCGTGTTACAGGGGGATAATTCACCCCTCCACTTT. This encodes CASSVLQGDNSPLHF.

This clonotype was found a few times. CDR3 in amino acids: CASSRGPSYEQYF. For the CDR3, the DNA is TGCGCCAGCAGCCGGGGACCGAGCTACGAGCAGTACTTC. The chain recombines TRBV4-3 with TRBJ2-7; perhaps D is TRBD1 or TRBD2 (5 bases each). Germline assignment: CDR1 LGHNA and CDR2 YSLEER. This CDR3 has 13 amino acids. With 4 bases removed from V and 3 bases from J, the gap between germline ends came to 10 bases.

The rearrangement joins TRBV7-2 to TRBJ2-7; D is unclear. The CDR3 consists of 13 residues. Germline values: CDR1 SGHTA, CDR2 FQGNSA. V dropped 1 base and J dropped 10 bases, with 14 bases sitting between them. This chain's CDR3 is CASSLVTLQAQYF. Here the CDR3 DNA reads TGTGCCAGCAGCTTAGTGACCCTCCAGGCACAGTACTTC. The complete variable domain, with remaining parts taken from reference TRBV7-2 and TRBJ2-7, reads GAGVSQSPSNKVTEKGKDVELRCDPISGHTALYWYRQSLGQGLEFLIYFQGNSAPDKSGLPSDRFSAERTGGSVSTLTIQRTQQEDSAVYLCASSLVTLQAQYFGPGTRLTVT.

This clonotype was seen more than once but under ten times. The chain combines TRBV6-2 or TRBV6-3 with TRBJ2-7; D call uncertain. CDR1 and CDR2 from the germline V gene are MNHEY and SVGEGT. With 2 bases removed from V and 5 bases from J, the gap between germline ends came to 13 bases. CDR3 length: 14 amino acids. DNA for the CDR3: TGTGCCAGCAGTTACGGATCCATAAACGACGAGCAGTACTTC. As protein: CASSYGSINDEQYF.

CDR3 sequence reads: CASSPTGGWDQPQHF. The CDR3 coding sequence is TGTGCCAGCAGCCCTACAGGGGGCTGGGATCAGCCCCAGCATTTT. The genes are TRBV3-1 and TRBJ1-5; 9 bases are shared with TRBD1. Germline trimming cut 4 bases from V and 5 bases from J; bases unmatched to any gene: 6. CDR1 and CDR2 (germline): LGHDT, YNNKEL (reference sequence). This CDR3 contains 15 residues.